Detailed here is one T cell receptor beta chain. No antigen is known for it. One base away there is no much larger clone; base qualities are not given. To isolate intraepithelial and lamina propria lymphocytes from graft specimens, dithiothreitol, EDTA incubations and collagenase D digestion were used. Bulk TCR-beta sequencing was performed on serial intestinal graft biopsy specimens collected as late as 600 days after transplant. This specimen comes from a study of graft-versus-host responses after intestinal transplantation (TCRdb year 2021). Some background on the complete study: The transplants that recipients got were multivisceral, liver-intestinal, or isolated intestinal. Samples from a few later patients were sequenced in-house on an Illumina MiSeq with MiXCR processing rather than by the commercial service. A peak of at least 4% donor T cells among recipient peripheral blood mononuclear cells was the definition used for donor T cell macrochimerism. Alloreactive clones were identified by sequencing pre-transplant mixed lymphocyte reaction products and comparing them with unstimulated pre-transplant donor and recipient T cells. Anti-thymocyte globulin induction was given to all recipients, followed by maintenance tacrolimus and steroids for 2 to 4 years. After intestinal transplantation, graft-versus-host and host-versus-graft alloreactive T cell clones were followed in the graft, circulation and bone marrow using bulk TCR-beta CDR3 sequencing. The cohort enrolled about two dozen intestinal transplant recipients, one of whom was a retransplant, and a few patients without pretransplant specimens were excluded. What the research found in general, with its limitations: In patients with donor T cell macrochimerism, the allografts had high GvH to HvG T cell clonal ratios. GvH clones turned up in recipient bone marrow, with some appearing earlier in ileal mucosa or blood, a pattern consistent with an intestinal mucosal origin. Conclusions were limited by the relatively low number and heterogeneity of intestinal transplant patients. Early after transplant, declines in HvG clones were associated with peak levels of circulating GvH clones.

Library preparation used the immunoSEQ multiplex PCR assay. High-throughput TCR-beta CDR3 sequencing of genomic DNA from most patients was performed by Adaptive Biotechnologies. From the authors' description of their analysis: Adaptive's ImmunoSEQ software supplied the TCR sequencing data for 18 patients, while MiXCR and VDJtools were used to process a few other patients. Because the origin of CDR3 nucleotide sequences shared between donor and recipient could not be assigned, those sequences were removed. To count as alloreactive, a clone needed at least 2-fold expansion over unstimulated cells and a minimum CFSE-low frequency of 0.002% (template counts) or 0.001% (read counts). A clone was considered mappable if detected in the sequenced pre-transplant spleen, lymph node, or MLR CFSE-low populations of the donor or recipient. The cumulative frequency of alloreactive clones was calculated as a percentage of all sequences, weighted by copy number. Here the immuneACCESS table is served through TCRdb, limited to in-frame sequences with V and J called. Missing clones are a known gap in these copies; in checked studies unresolved V genes cover under half, and the rest lacks a known reason. That table is the source of V, J and clone size, and D and trimming were worked out from the DNA. Recorded for this sample are more than 13,000 clones; 65% to 70% of them occurred a single time. The ten most abundant clones make up around 9% of the sample.

According to the germline V gene, CDR1 reads MNHNS and CDR2 reads SASEGT. V is cut back by 0 bases and J by 0 bases, with 0 bases in the junction unmatched. Spanning cysteine to phenylalanine, the CDR3 consists of 15 amino acids. The DNA shown is the 45-base CDR3, in frame from base 1. This receptor was obtained from a human patient who received an intestinal transplant, so some T cells may come from the graft donor. The chain is encoded by TRBV6-1 joined to TRBJ2-7, and 9 junctional nucleotides match TRBD2. Sample: ileum tissue, taken 650 to 700 days after intestinal transplantation. The DNA sequence follows: TGTGCCAGCAGTGAAGCTAGCGGGAGCTCCTACGAGCAGTACTTC. Protein translation: CASSEASGSSYEQYF.